These 9 T cell receptor beta chains came from one sample sequenced in a study of blood T cell repertoires in COVID-19. Produced via immunoSEQ multiplex PCR; TCRdb's table is partial and in-frame only. The sample shows around 16,000 clones, 82% of them seen only once. The sample consisted of peripheral blood. The source of these receptors is a man older than 75 with active or convalescent COVID-19.

This clone turned up a few times. The rearrangement uses TRBV2 and TRBJ1-1; D unclear. There are 13 residues in the CDR3. The V gene's germline CDR1 is SNHLY and CDR2 FYNNEI. With 8 bases removed from V and 4 bases from J, the gap between germline ends came to 14 bases. CDR3 amino acids: CASEQPLGTEAFF. The CDR3 DNA follows: TGTGCCAGCGAACAGCCACTAGGCACTGAAGCTTTCTTT.

The gene calls are TRBV5-1 and TRBJ2-7, with 9 bases identical to TRBD1. The V gene end was trimmed by 3 bases and the J gene end by 3 bases; junction bases not matched to a gene: 4. The CDR3 runs to 14 residues. CDR1 and CDR2 from the germline V gene are SGHRS and YFSETQ. CDR3 sequence (DNA): TGCGCCAGCAGCTCACAGGGGGCCGGCTACGAGCAGTACTTC. Translated, it gives CASSSQGAGYEQYF. The variable domain in full, completed from reference TRBV5-1 and TRBJ2-7, reads KAGVTQTPRYLIKTRGQQVTLSCSPISGHRSVSWYQQTPGQGLQFLFEYFSETQRNKGNFPGRFSGRQFSNSRSEMNVSTLELGDSALYLCASSSQGAGYEQYFGPGTRLTVT.

This clone came up a few times. The rearrangement links TRBV27 to TRBJ1-1; 9 bases are a match to TRBD1. This CDR3 has 14 amino acids. Trimming took 3 bases from V and 11 from J; bases not matched to a gene: 10. Germline CDR1 is MNHEY and CDR2 is SMNVEV (reference sequence). The CDR3 DNA reads as TGTGCCAGCAGTTTTGGAGCCACAGGGGGCTTGGCTTTCTTT. It is translated as CASSFGATGGLAFF.

The chain is built from TRBV5-1 and TRBJ1-4, with D uncertain. Germline V gene lookup returns CDR1 SGHRS and CDR2 YFSETQ. This CDR3 has 13 amino acids. The V and J ends lost 4 bases and 6 bases respectively, with 10 bases between them. The CDR3 coding sequence is TGCGCCAGCAGCCGGGGATCGGATGAAAAACTGTTTTTT. It encodes CASSRGSDEKLFF.

The genes are TRBV5-1 and TRBJ2-5; D not certain. Germline values: CDR1 SGHRS, CDR2 YFSETQ. V dropped 0 bases and J dropped 5 bases, with 5 bases sitting between them. This CDR3 has 12 amino acids. CDR3 residues: CASSLAGETQYF. CDR3 coding DNA: TGCGCCAGCAGCTTGGCCGGGGAGACCCAGTACTTC.

This rearrangement joins TRBV7-7 to TRBJ1-3; D might be TRBD1 (6 bases). CDR1 SSHAT and CDR2 FNYEAQ come from the germline V gene (reference sequence). This CDR3 contains 13 residues. The CDR3 DNA follows: TGTGCTAGCTCCCAGGGGCGTGGAAACACCATATATTTT. Translated, it gives CASSQGRGNTIYF.

This chain connects TRBV5-5 to TRBJ2-7, with D tentatively TRBD1 (5 bases). Trimming took 4 bases from V and 0 from J, leaving 20 bases between them. From germline, CDR1 is SGHKS and CDR2 YYEKEE (reference sequence). This CDR3 is built from 17 residues. This CDR3 reads CASSGPSGRPHSYEQYF. The DNA for the CDR3 is TGTGCCAGCAGCGGCCCCTCAGGGCGTCCCCACTCCTACGAGCAGTACTTC.

This clone was counted once. The rearrangement joins TRBV19 to TRBJ2-7, with 8 bases fitting TRBD1. V lost 3 bases and J lost 5; bases outside the gene matches: 6. This CDR3 contains 14 residues. CDR1 is LNHDA, CDR2 SQIVND, per germline (reference sequence). CDR3 amino acids: CASSMTGVGHEQYF. The CDR3 DNA reads as TGTGCCAGTAGTATGACAGGGGTCGGCCACGAGCAGTACTTC.

The chain links TRBV27 to TRBJ1-1, with D perhaps TRBD1 (6 bases). V dropped 3 bases and J dropped 1 base, with 9 bases sitting between them. Germline V gives CDR1 MNHEY, CDR2 SMNVEV (reference sequence). This CDR3 is 14 amino acids long. CDR3 in amino acids: CASSFWGRNTEAFF. The CDR3 DNA is TGTGCCAGCAGTTTCTGGGGGCGGAACACTGAAGCTTTCTTT.